The 20 T cell receptor beta chains below were found in one sample sequenced in a study of T-cell memory formation after mild COVID-19. In TCRdb, the 5' RACE reads were re-called with MiXCR into one record per CDR3 protein. The profile shows about 290,000 distinct CDR3 sequences, 15% of them singletons. The sample consisted of PBMCs or a T cell subset sorted from them (not recorded which). The receptors stem from a man aged 18 to 29 who had mild COVID-19 (a few samples of this study predate the infection). Cell type and time point are not known.

There are a few counts of this clonotype. This chain joins TRBV29-1 and TRBJ1-1, with a tentative D call TRBD1 (5 bases). CDR3 size: 11 residues. In germline, CDR1 is SQVTM, CDR2 ANQGSEA. The V and J ends lost 5 bases and 6 bases respectively, with 10 bases between them. The CDR3 is CSVRRASEAFF. The CDR3 nucleotides are TGCAGCGTTCGCAGGGCCTCTGAAGCTTTCTTT.

This clonotype was seen a few times. The genes are TRBV20-1 and TRBJ1-1; D uncertain. The CDR3 is made up of 12 amino acids. In germline, CDR1 is DFQATT, CDR2 SNEGSKA (reference sequence). The V and J ends lost 0 bases and 7 bases respectively, with 9 bases between them. The CDR3 DNA reads TGCAGTGCTAGAGATTCGGCTTTTGAAGCTTTCTTT. It translates to CSARDSAFEAFF.

The V gene is TRBV20-1, the J gene TRBJ2-5, with D uncertain. Trimming shortened V by 7 bases and J by 4 bases, and 10 bases separated the two germline ends. Germline V gene lookup returns CDR1 DFQATT and CDR2 SNEGSKA (reference sequence). This CDR3 is built from 11 residues. DNA for the CDR3: TGCAGTGTCCTGTTGGCAGAGACCCAGTACTTC. Translating it yields CSVLLAETQYF.

This clonotype showed up just a few times. The J gene is TRBJ2-7, the V gene TRBV5-1; 8 bases map to TRBD1. V was pared by 2 bases and J by 6 bases, with 10 bases of the junction left unmatched. Germline CDR1 SGHRS, CDR2 YFSETQ. The CDR3 has 15 amino acids. CDR3 DNA: TGCGCCAGCAGCTTTACTACCGGGACAGGATCCGAGCAGTACGTC. It is translated as CASSFTTGTGSEQYV.

The chain is built from TRBV6-2 or TRBV6-3 and TRBJ2-5; D unclear. Between the trimmed V and J ends, which lost 4 bases and 5 bases, there was a span of 11 bases. This CDR3 has 13 residues. Germline lookup yields CDR1 MNHEY and CDR2 SVGEGT. CDR3 in DNA: TGTGCCAGCAGTTCACCTCCCTGGGAGACCCAGTACTTC. Translated, it gives CASSSPPWETQYF.

V and J are TRBV4-1 and TRBJ1-2; D is unresolved. The germline V gene has CDR1 MGHRA and CDR2 YSYEKL. The ends were cut back, 3 bases at V and 4 bases at J, with 9 bases in the middle. This CDR3 comprises 13 residues. CDR3: CASSQAYSYGYTF. The CDR3 coding sequence is TGCGCCAGCAGCCAGGCCTACAGCTATGGCTACACCTTC.

The chain combines TRBV3-2 with TRBJ2-1; the DNA was not used to check the table's D call, TRBD2. TRBV3-2 is tagged as a pseudogene. CDR3 length: 14 residues. The CDR3 nucleotides read TGTGCCAGCAGCCCTCAGGAGGGAGGCAGTGAGCAGTTCTTC. The encoded protein is CASSPQEGGSEQFF.

J is TRBJ2-3 and V is TRBV29-1, with D maybe TRBD2 (6 bases). The CDR3 loop spans 13 amino acids. The germline gives CDR1 SQVTM, CDR2 ANQGSEA. V lost 2 bases, J lost 3 bases, and 9 bases lay in between. The CDR3 DNA follows: TGCAGCGTTGAAATCGGGGGTACAGATACGCAGTATTTT. Translated, it gives CSVEIGGTDTQYF.

This clonotype was detected many times. The gene calls are TRBV5-1 and TRBJ1-6; D possibly corresponds to TRBD1 (5 bases). Trimming cost V 2 bases and J 10 bases, with 13 bases left between them. This CDR3 is built from 14 residues. The germline V gene has CDR1 SGHRS and CDR2 YFSETQ. The CDR3: CASSLEGAGSPLHF. The CDR3 DNA follows: TGCGCCAGCAGCTTAGAAGGGGCCGGATCACCCCTCCACTTT.

This clonotype has a handful of counts. The chain couples TRBV7-8 to TRBJ2-1, with 11 bases fitting TRBD1. The length of the CDR3 is 16 residues. The germline V gene has CDR1 SGHVS and CDR2 FQNEAQ. Trimming removed 2 bases from V and 5 bases from J; junction bases left unmatched: 5. The CDR3: CASSLLGTGGNNEQFF. CDR3 bases: TGTGCCAGCAGCTTACTAGGGACAGGGGGTAACAATGAGCAGTTCTTC.

This clonotype was seen a handful of times. V and J are TRBV6-1 and TRBJ1-2, with TRBD1 identical over 9 bases. Germline CDR1 reads MNHNS; CDR2 reads SASEGT. This CDR3 contains 13 residues. V lost 2 bases, J lost 11 bases, and 6 bases stayed unmatched. CDR3 residues: CASSEIQGASYTF. CDR3 nucleotides: TGTGCCAGCAGTGAAATACAGGGGGCGAGTTACACCTTC.

The chain has TRBV5-1 and TRBJ1-2; no clear D. Germline CDR1 is SGHRS and CDR2 is YFSETQ. The V end was cut by 4 bases, the J end by 4 bases, with 17 bases between. The CDR3 is made up of 15 amino acids. The CDR3 spells CASSAGGQITYGYTF. CDR3 in DNA: TGCGCCAGCAGCGCTGGTGGGCAGATAACCTATGGCTACACCTTC.

This clonotype has only a few counts. The V gene is TRBV18, the J gene TRBJ2-7; 7 bases align to TRBD2. The V segment lost 6 bases and the J segment 1 base; nucleotides outside the gene matches: 6. The CDR3 contains 14 residues. Germline V gives CDR1 KGHSH, CDR2 LQKENI. Here the CDR3 DNA reads TGTGCCAGCTCGCGGGACTATGGATCCTACGAGCAGTACGTC. Amino acid sequence: CASSRDYGSYEQYV.

This clonotype was observed many times. The CDR3 loop reads CASSGTGGNQPQHF. In nucleotides, the CDR3 is TGTGCCAGCAGCGGGACAGGGGGCAATCAGCCCCAGCATTTT. The V and J genes are TRBV2 and TRBJ1-5, with 10 nucleotides matching TRBD1. Germline V CDR1 and CDR2: SNHLY, FYNNEI. Unmatched junction bases numbered 1, after V lost 6 bases and J lost 2 bases. This CDR3 contains 14 residues.

This chain joins TRBV4-2 and TRBJ2-3; D tentatively fits TRBD1 or TRBD2 (6 bases each). The CDR3 loop spans 16 amino acids. The V end lost 0 bases, the J end lost 8 bases, and 18 bases lay between the germline ends. Germline V gene data show CDR1 as LGHNA and CDR2 as YNFKEQ. The CDR3 DNA is TGTGCCAGCAGCCAAGATCTGGACTGGGGGGCGGGTACGCAGTATTTT. Translated, it gives CASSQDLDWGAGTQYF.

This clonotype appeared many times. This rearrangement joins TRBV5-1 to TRBJ1-1, with D maybe TRBD1 (5 bases). Looked up from germline, CDR1 is SGHRS and CDR2 is YFSETQ. This CDR3 spans 13 amino acids. Between the trimmed V and J ends, which lost 1 base and 3 bases, there was a span of 7 bases. The CDR3 is CASSLSGYTEAFF. The CDR3 DNA follows: TGCGCCAGCAGCTTGTCAGGGTACACTGAAGCTTTCTTT. The variable domain in full, completed from reference TRBV5-1 and TRBJ1-1, reads KAGVTQTPRYLIKTRGQQVTLSCSPISGHRSVSWYQQTPGQGLQFLFEYFSETQRNKGNFPGRFSGRQFSNSRSEMNVSTLELGDSALYLCASSLSGYTEAFFGQGTRLTVV.

This clonotype came up a few times. The chain joins TRBV4-3 to TRBJ1-2; D not certain. The germline V gene encodes CDR1 LGHNA and CDR2 YSLEER. The CDR3 covers 15 residues. Trimming took 1 base from V and 0 from J, leaving 9 bases between them. The CDR3 is CASSQGTSANYGYTF. The CDR3 coding sequence is TGCGCCAGCAGCCAAGGGACCAGCGCTAACTATGGCTACACCTTC.

This clonotype turned up a few times. This chain links TRBV20-1 with TRBJ2-7; D is unresolved. Germline V CDR1 and CDR2: DFQATT, SNEGSKA (reference sequence). This CDR3 has 15 residues. Trimming removed 3 bases from V and 2 bases from J, with 17 bases in between. CDR3 nucleotides: TGCAGTGCTAGCGCCGTCCTCGCGGCACCCTACGAGCAGTACTTC. It specifies CSASAVLAAPYEQYF.

This chain joins TRBV27 and TRBJ2-5; D might be TRBD2 (6 bases). V was cut by 3 bases and J by 2 bases, with 22 bases left in between. Germline loops: CDR1 MNHEY, CDR2 SMNVEV (reference sequence). The CDR3 runs to 18 residues. The CDR3 here is CASSFSEEGQYPQETQYF. CDR3 coding DNA: TGTGCCAGCAGTTTTTCCGAGGAGGGTCAGTACCCACAAGAGACCCAGTACTTC.

This clonotype was observed many times. The chain recombines TRBV7-3 with TRBJ2-1, with a weak D call TRBD2 (5 bases). In germline, CDR1 is SGHTA, CDR2 FQGTGA. The CDR3 totals 17 residues. Trimming took 1 base from V and 8 from J, leaving 21 bases between them. CDR3 coding DNA: TGTGCCAGCAGCTTAAGGCCCCGGACTCCTCTTGTGGATGAGCAGTTCTTC. It is translated as CASSLRPRTPLVDEQFF. Full variable domain (remainder filled in from reference TRBV7-3 and TRBJ2-1): GAGVSQTPSNKVTEKGKYVELRCDPISGHTALYWYRQSLGQGPEFLIYFQGTGAADDSGLPNDRFFAVRPEGSVSTLKIQRTERGDSAVYLCASSLRPRTPLVDEQFFGPGTRLTVL.